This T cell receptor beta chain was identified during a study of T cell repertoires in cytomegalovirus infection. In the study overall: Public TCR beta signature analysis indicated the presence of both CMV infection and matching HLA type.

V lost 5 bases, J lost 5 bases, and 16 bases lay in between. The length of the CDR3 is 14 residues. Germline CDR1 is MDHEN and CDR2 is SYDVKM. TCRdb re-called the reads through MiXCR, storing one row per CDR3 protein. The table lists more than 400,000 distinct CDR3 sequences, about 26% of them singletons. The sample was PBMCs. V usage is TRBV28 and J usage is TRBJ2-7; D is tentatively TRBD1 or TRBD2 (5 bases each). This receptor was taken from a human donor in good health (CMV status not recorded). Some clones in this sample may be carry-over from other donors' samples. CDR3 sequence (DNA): TGTGCCAGCAGTCCCCCGGGACCAATGAACGAGCAGTACTTC. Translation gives CASSPPGPMNEQYF.